This TCR beta chain originates from a study of blood T cell repertoires in COVID-19. The CDR3 has 15 amino acids. Germline V gene data show CDR1 as SGHRS and CDR2 as YFSETQ. Trimming shortened V by 4 bases and J by 0 bases, and 13 bases separated the two germline ends. As handled by the study authors: Amplifying reference gene primers gave estimates of nucleated cell counts. Data came from immunoSEQ multiplex PCR; TCRdb stores just in-frame clones and leaves some out. V, J and clone size were drawn from that table, and D and trimming were deduced from the DNA. The data hold fewer than 250,000 clones, with approximately 83% observed a single time.

This clonotype was sampled from a woman in her thirties or forties with active or convalescent COVID-19. The gene calls are TRBV5-1 and TRBJ1-1; perhaps TRBD1 as D (5 bases). The source material was peripheral blood. CDR3 sequence (DNA): TGCGCCAGCAGCCACGACAGTACGATGAACACTGAAGCTTTCTTT. It specifies CASSHDSTMNTEAFF.